This T cell receptor beta chain was found in a study of a mutant IDH1 vaccine in newly diagnosed glioma. The time point here: week 11, during vaccination. One vaccine dose held 300 ug of mutant IDH1 20-mer peptide and came with topical imiquimod. The data were produced by immunoSEQ multiplex PCR, yet TCRdb's version contains in-frame clones alone and is incomplete. This table holds tens of thousands of clones, nearly 90% found once. V gave up 6 bases and J gave up 0 bases, with 8 bases separating them. Germline CDR1 reads SQVTM; CDR2 reads ANQGSEA. The CDR3 length is 13 residues. On this clone itself: Antigen unknown.

The rearrangement links TRBV29-1 to TRBJ1-4; D not resolved. Material: PBMCs, obtained from a glioma patient whose treatment included an IDH1 peptide vaccine. This sequence was found in a man aged 18 to 35 with glioma. The CDR3 spells CSVSRSTNEKLFF. The CDR3, as DNA: TGCAGCGTGAGCCGCTCAACTAATGAAAAACTGTTTTTT.